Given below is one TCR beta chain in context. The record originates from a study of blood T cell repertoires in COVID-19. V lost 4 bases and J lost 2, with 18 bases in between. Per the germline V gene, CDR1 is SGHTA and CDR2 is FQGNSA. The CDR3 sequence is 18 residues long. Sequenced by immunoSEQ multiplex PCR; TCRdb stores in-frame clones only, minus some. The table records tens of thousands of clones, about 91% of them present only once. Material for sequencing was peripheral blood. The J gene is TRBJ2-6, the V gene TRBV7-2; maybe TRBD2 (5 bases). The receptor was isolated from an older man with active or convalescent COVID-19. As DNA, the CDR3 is TGTGCCAGCAGCTCAGCGGCAGGAACCGCTGCTGGGGCCAACGTCCTGACTTTC. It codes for CASSSAAGTAAGANVLTF.